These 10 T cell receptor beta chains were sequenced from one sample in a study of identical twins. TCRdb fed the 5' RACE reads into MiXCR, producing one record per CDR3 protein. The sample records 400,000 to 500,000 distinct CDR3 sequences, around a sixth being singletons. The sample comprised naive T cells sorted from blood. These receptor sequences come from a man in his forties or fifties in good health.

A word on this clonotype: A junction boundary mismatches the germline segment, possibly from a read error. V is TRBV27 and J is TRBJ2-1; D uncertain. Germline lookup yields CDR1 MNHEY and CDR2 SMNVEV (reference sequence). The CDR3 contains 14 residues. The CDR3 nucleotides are TGTGCCAGGCGCCCCCCAAGCTCCTATAATGAGCAGTTCTTC. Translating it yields CARRPPSSYNEQFF.

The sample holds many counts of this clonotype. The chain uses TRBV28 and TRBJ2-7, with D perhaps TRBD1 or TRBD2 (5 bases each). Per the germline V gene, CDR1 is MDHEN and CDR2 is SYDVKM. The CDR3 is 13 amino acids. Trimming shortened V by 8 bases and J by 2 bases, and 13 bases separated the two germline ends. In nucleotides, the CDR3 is TGTGCCAGCCGGGACGGACAAACCTACGAGCAGTACTTC. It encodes CASRDGQTYEQYF.

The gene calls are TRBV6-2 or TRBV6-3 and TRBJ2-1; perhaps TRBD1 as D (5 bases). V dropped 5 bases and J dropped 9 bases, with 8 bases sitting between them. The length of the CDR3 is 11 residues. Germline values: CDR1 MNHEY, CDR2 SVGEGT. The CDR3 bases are TGTGCCAGCAGTATAGGGGTTGAGCAGTTCTTC. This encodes CASSIGVEQFF.

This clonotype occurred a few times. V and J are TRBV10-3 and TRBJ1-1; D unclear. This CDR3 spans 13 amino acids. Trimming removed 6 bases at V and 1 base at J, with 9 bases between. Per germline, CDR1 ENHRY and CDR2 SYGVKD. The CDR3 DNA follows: TGTGCCATCAGCGCAGAGGGGAACACTGAAGCTTTCTTT. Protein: CAISAEGNTEAFF.

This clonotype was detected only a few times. The DNA for the CDR3 is TGTGCCAGCAGCATGCCAACAGAGGCAGGCTCCTACGAGCAGTACTTC. This translates into CASSMPTEAGSYEQYF. This chain joins TRBV7-9 and TRBJ2-7, with D unresolved. CDR3 length: 16 amino acids. Germline V gene data show CDR1 as SEHNR and CDR2 as FQNEAQ (reference sequence). Trimming stripped 5 bases from V and 0 bases from J, with 17 bases between.

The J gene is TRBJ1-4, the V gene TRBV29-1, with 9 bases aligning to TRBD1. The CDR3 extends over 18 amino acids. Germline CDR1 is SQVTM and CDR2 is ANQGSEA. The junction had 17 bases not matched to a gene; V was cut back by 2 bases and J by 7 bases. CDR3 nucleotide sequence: TGCAGCGTTGAAAGGCTACGGGACAGGGATACTCTTCTTGAAAAACTGTTTTTT. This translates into CSVERLRDRDTLLEKLFF.

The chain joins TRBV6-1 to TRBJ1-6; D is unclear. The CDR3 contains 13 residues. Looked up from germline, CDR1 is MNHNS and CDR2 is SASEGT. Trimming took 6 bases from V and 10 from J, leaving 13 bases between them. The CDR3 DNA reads TGTGCCAGCAGCACCGGACGGGGATCACCCCTCCACTTT. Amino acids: CASSTGRGSPLHF.

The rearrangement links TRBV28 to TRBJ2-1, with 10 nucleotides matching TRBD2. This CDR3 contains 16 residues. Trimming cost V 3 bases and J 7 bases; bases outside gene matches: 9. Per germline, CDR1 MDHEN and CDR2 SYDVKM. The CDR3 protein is CASSLPLAGVRNEQFF. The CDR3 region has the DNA TGTGCCAGCAGTTTGCCCCTAGCGGGAGTCAGGAATGAGCAGTTCTTC. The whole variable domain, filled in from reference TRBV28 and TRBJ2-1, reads DVKVTQSSRYLVKRTGEKVFLECVQDMDHENMFWYRQDPGLGLRLIYFSYDVKMKEKGDIPEGYSVSREKKERFSLILESASTNQTSMYLCASSLPLAGVRNEQFFGPGTRLTVL.

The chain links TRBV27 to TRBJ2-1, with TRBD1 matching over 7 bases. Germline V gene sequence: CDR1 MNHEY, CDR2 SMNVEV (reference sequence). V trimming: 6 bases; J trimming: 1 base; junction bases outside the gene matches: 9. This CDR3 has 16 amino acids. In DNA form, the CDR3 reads TGTGCCAGCAGCCCTTACGGGGACAGATCCTACAATGAGCAGTTCTTC. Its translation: CASSPYGDRSYNEQFF.

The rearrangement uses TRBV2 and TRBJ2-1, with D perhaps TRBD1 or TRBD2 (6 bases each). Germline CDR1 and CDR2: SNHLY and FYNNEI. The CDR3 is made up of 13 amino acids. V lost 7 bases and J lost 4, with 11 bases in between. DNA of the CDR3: TGTGCCAGCAAGGGGGGCCGGTACAATGAGCAGTTCTTC. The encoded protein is CASKGGRYNEQFF.